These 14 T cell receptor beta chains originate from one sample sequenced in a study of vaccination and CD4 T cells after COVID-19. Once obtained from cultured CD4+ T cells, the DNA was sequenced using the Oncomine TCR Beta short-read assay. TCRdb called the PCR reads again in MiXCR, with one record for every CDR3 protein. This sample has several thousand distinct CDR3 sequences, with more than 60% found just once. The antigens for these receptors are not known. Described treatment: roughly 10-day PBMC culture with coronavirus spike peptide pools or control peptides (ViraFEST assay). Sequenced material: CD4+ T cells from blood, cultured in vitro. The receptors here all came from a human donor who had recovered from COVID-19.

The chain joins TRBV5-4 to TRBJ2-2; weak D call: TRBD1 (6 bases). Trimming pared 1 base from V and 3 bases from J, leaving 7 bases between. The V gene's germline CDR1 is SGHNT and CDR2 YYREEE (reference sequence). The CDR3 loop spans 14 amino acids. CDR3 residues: CASSLYRDTGELFF. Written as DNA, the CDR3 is TGTGCCAGCAGCTTGTACAGGGACACCGGGGAGCTGTTTTTT.

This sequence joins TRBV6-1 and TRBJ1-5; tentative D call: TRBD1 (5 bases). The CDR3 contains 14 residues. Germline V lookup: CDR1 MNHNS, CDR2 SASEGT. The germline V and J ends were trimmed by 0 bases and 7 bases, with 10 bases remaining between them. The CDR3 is CASSEAGGPQPQHF. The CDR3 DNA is TGTGCCAGCAGTGAAGCGGGGGGACCCCAGCCCCAGCATTTT.

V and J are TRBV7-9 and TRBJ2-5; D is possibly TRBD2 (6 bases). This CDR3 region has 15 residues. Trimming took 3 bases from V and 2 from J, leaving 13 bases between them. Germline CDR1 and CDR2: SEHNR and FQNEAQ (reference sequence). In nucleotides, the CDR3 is TGTGCCAGCAGCTTGGCGGGAAGGGTTCAAGAGACCCAGTACTTC. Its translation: CASSLAGRVQETQYF.

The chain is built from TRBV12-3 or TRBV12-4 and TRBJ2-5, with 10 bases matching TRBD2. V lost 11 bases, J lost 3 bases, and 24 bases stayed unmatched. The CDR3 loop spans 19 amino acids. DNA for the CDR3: TGTGCCCCGATTCGGGGAGCGGGAGGGCCGGGGGGGGCGGAAGAGACCCAGTACTTC. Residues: CAPIRGAGGPGGAEETQYF.

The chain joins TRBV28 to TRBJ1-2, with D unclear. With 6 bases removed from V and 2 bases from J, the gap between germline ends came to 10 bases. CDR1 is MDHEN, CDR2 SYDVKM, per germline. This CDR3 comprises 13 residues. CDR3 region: CASRQPPNYGYTF. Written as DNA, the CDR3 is TGTGCCAGCAGACAACCTCCAAACTATGGCTACACCTTC.

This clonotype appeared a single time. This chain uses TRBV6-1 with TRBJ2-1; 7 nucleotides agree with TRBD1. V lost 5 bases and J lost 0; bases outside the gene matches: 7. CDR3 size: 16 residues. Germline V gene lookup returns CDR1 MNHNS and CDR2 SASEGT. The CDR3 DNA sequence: TGTGCCAGCAGTCCTCGGGACAGCAACTCCTACAATGAGCAGTTCTTC. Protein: CASSPRDSNSYNEQFF.

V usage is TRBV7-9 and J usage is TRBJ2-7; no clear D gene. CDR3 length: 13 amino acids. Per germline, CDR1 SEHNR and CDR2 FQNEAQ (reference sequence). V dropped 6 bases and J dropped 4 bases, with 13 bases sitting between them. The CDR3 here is CASRDPVGYEQYF. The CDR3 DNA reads TGTGCCAGCAGGGACCCAGTGGGTTACGAGCAGTACTTC.

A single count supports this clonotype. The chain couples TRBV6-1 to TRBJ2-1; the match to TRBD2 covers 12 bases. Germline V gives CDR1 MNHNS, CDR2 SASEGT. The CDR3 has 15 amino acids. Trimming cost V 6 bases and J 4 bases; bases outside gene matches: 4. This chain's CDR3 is CASRLAGGPYNEQFF. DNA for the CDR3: TGTGCCAGCAGGCTAGCGGGAGGGCCTTACAATGAGCAGTTCTTC.

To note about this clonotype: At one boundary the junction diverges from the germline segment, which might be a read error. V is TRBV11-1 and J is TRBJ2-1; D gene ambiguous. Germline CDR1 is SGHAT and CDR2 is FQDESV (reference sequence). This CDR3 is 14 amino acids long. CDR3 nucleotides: TGCGCCAGCAGCCAGACGTTCACCTACAATGAGCAGTTCTTC. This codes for CASSQTFTYNEQFF.

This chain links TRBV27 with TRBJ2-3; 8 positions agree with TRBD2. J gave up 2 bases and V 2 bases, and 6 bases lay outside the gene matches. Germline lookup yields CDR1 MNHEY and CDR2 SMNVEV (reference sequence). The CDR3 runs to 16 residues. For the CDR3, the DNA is TGTGCCAGCAGTTTAAGTAGCGGGGTATACACAGATACGCAGTATTTT. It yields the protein CASSLSSGVYTDTQYF.

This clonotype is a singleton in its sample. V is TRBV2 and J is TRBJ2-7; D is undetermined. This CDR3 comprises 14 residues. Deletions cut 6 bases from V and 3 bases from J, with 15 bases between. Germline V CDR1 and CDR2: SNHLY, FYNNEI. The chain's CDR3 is CASRDLSGVYEQYF. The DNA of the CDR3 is TGTGCCAGCAGGGACCTTTCCGGCGTCTACGAGCAGTACTTC. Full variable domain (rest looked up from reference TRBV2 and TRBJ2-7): EPEVTQTPSHQVTQMGQEVILRCVPISNHLYFYWYRQILGQKVEFLVSFYNNEISEKSEIFDDQFSVERPDGSNFTLKIRSTKLEDSAMYFCASRDLSGVYEQYFGPGTRLTVT.

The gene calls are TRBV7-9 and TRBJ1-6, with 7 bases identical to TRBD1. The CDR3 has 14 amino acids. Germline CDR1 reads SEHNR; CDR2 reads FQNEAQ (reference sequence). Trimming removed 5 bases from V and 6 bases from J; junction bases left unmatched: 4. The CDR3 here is CASSRQGPNSPLHF. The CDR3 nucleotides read TGTGCCAGCAGCAGACAGGGTCCTAATTCACCCCTCCACTTT.

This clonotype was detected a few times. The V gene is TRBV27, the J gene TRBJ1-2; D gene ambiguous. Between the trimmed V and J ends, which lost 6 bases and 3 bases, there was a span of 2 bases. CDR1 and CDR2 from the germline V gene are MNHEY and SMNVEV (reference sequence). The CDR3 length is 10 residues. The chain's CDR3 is CASSYYGYTF. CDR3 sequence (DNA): TGTGCCAGCAGCTACTATGGCTACACCTTC.

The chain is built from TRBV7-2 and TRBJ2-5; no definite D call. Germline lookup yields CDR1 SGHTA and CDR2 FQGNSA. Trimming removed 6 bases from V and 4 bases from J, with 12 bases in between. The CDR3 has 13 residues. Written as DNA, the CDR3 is TGTGCCAGCAGGCCCCCCCCCCGAGAGACCCAGTACTTC. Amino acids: CASRPPPRETQYF.